Described below is a single T cell receptor (beta chain) sequence and its context. The entry originates in a study of blood T cell repertoires in COVID-19. Background on the study: Donors in the United States, Italy and Spain gave samples during acute or convalescent COVID-19.

Germline-derived CDR1 and CDR2 are MGHRA and YSYEKL. This CDR3 spans 15 amino acids. Between the trimmed V and J ends, which lost 4 bases and 2 bases, there was a span of 12 bases. Per the study methods: Counts of nucleated cells, estimated from reference gene primer amplification, were obtained. The table came from immunoSEQ multiplex PCR; TCRdb's copy has only in-frame clones and leaves some out. Clone size and V and J calls were adopted from that table, with D and trimming inferred from the DNA. The sample yields about 120,000 clones, about 89% seen once. Sequencing was done on a sample of peripheral blood. The chain combines TRBV4-1 with TRBJ1-5; D is possibly TRBD1 (5 bases). This TCR was sampled from a human donor with acute or convalescent COVID-19. The donor label of this sample is uncertain. The CDR3 DNA sequence: TGCGCCAGCAGCCGGATCAGGGATGGCAATCAGCCCCAGCATTTT. This gives the protein CASSRIRDGNQPQHF.